The next 11 T cell receptor beta chains were all read from a single sample in a study of cytomegalovirus exposure and HLA in healthy donors. Use of 60 Vbeta and 13 Jbeta primers characterized the PCR. The table came from immunoSEQ multiplex PCR; TCRdb's copy has only in-frame clones and leaves some out. The profile covers 110,000 to 150,000 clones, with over 60% appearing a single time and approximately 2.1% taken by the ten largest. Material for sequencing was PBMCs. The source is a man aged 35 to 55 in good health and CMV-seronegative.

This clone was seen more than once but under ten times. The chain employs TRBV6-5 and TRBJ2-7, with TRBD2 identical over 8 bases. Trimming at V came to 7 bases and at J to 4 bases, leaving 12 bases not matched to a gene. The CDR3 has 15 amino acids. Germline V gene lookup returns CDR1 MNHEY and CDR2 SVGAGI. The CDR3 sequence: CASNRRGGRHYEQYF. The CDR3 bases are TGTGCCAGCAACCGCCGGGGGGGCAGACATTACGAGCAGTACTTC.

This chain connects TRBV15 to TRBJ2-3; D is perhaps TRBD1 (6 bases). V shed 6 bases and J shed 2 bases, with 15 bases lying between them. The CDR3 covers 15 residues. Germline CDR1 LNHNV, CDR2 YYDKDF (reference sequence). The DNA of the CDR3 is TGTGCCACCAGTGGCAGGGGTAAACCCACAGATACGCAGTATTTT. It yields the protein CATSGRGKPTDTQYF.

V usage is TRBV19 and J usage is TRBJ1-4; perhaps TRBD1 as D (5 bases). The ends were cut back, 6 bases at V and 5 bases at J, with 10 bases in the middle. The CDR3 has 13 amino acids. CDR1 is LNHDA and CDR2 is SQIVND in the germline V gene (reference sequence). Written as DNA, the CDR3 is TGTGCCAGTAGCACGGGGGACAATGAAAAACTGTTTTTT. Amino acids: CASSTGDNEKLFF.

The chain carries TRBV9 and TRBJ2-1, with 8 nucleotides matching TRBD1. V was clipped by 3 bases and J by 2 bases; unmatched bases: 4. The germline V gene encodes CDR1 SGDLS and CDR2 YYNGEE. There are 15 residues in the CDR3. Here the CDR3 reads CASSATGGPYNEQFF. The CDR3, as DNA: TGTGCCAGCAGCGCAACAGGGGGACCCTACAATGAGCAGTTCTTC.

The rearrangement uses TRBV7-9 and TRBJ2-2; the D gene is possibly TRBD2 (5 bases). The germline V gene has CDR1 SEHNR and CDR2 FQNEAQ (reference sequence). CDR3 length: 13 amino acids. The V and J ends lost 4 bases and 5 bases respectively, with 8 bases between them. The CDR3: CASSYSGTGELFF. The CDR3 DNA reads as TGTGCCAGCAGCTACTCGGGGACCGGGGAGCTGTTTTTT.

The chain carries TRBV6-1 and TRBJ2-1, with TRBD1 as a possible D gene (7 bases). Germline lookup yields CDR1 MNHNS and CDR2 SASEGT. The CDR3 runs to 13 residues. V shed 4 bases and J shed 7 bases, with 11 bases lying between them. This chain's CDR3 is CASSGPGGNEQFF. In DNA, the CDR3 is TGTGCCAGCAGTGGACCAGGGGGGAATGAGCAGTTCTTC.

The CDR3 spells CASSPRGGGGANGYTF. The CDR3 DNA follows: TGCGCCAGCAGCCCAAGGGGAGGGGGGGGCGCAAATGGCTACACCTTC. This rearrangement joins TRBV5-1 to TRBJ1-2, with a tentative D call TRBD1 (6 bases). V shed 4 bases and J shed 6 bases, with 22 bases lying between them. Germline CDR1 and CDR2: SGHRS and YFSETQ. The CDR3 runs to 16 residues.

This clone was seen once. One junction end disagrees with the germline gene, perhaps due to a read error. The genes are TRBV2 and TRBJ1-5; D remains unclear. The germline V gene encodes CDR1 SNHLY and CDR2 FYNNEI. The CDR3 consists of 15 residues. In DNA, the CDR3 is TGTGCCAGCAGCGAGAATCGACTTCTCAATCAGCCCCAGAATTTT. Its translation: CASSENRLLNQPQNF.

V and J are TRBV5-1 and TRBJ2-7, with 8 bases lining up with TRBD1. This CDR3 has 13 amino acids. The germline V gene has CDR1 SGHRS and CDR2 YFSETQ. V lost 6 bases, J lost 6 bases, and 8 bases stayed unmatched. CDR3 in amino acids: CASTYQTGGEQYF. DNA for the CDR3: TGCGCCAGCACATACCAAACAGGGGGCGAGCAGTACTTC.

The chain joins TRBV27 to TRBJ2-7; 7 nucleotides match TRBD1. J gave up 2 bases and V 4 bases, and 20 bases lay outside the gene matches. Germline CDR1 and CDR2: MNHEY and SMNVEV (reference sequence). The CDR3 sequence is 19 residues long. CDR3: CASSSLQVAPGTAAYEQYF. DNA for the CDR3: TGTGCCAGCAGTTCTCTGCAGGTTGCCCCCGGGACAGCGGCCTACGAGCAGTACTTC.

The chain uses TRBV12-5 and TRBJ1-5; perhaps TRBD1 as D (5 bases). V gave up 1 base and J gave up 4 bases, with 11 bases separating them. Looked up from germline, CDR1 is LGHNT and CDR2 is FRNRAP. The CDR3 contains 15 residues. CDR3 loop: CASGLGGVPNQPQHF. The CDR3 DNA reads TGTGCTAGTGGTTTGGGGGGCGTCCCTAATCAGCCCCAGCATTTT.